There are many counts of the clone carrying this T cell receptor beta chain. Its specificity is unknown. These data originate in a study of T cell repertoires in cytomegalovirus infection. In the study overall: It can be stated that public TCR beta signatures indicated CMV infection as well as a matching HLA type.

Whole-study findings and limits: Within the response measured ex vivo, HLA-C-restricted CMV-specific TCR beta clonotypes were dominant. Carriage of CMV together with the relevant HLA was identifiable through cumulative public TCR beta family frequency.

CDR3 length: 17 residues. V trimming: 6 bases; J trimming: 0 bases; junction bases outside the gene matches: 11. From the reads, TCRdb called clonotypes with MiXCR, one entry per CDR3 protein. The data hold around 250,000 distinct CDR3 sequences, with about a sixth observed a single time. What was sequenced was CD8+ T cells from PBMCs. The receptor was isolated from a human donor in good health (CMV status not recorded). Some clones in this sample may be carry-over from other donors' samples. This chain joins TRBV12-3 or TRBV12-4 and TRBJ2-1, with 7 bases lining up with TRBD2. The CDR3 reads CASRSPLAESSYNEQFF. CDR3 DNA sequence: TGTGCCAGCAGGTCCCCCCTAGCGGAAAGCTCCTACAATGAGCAGTTCTTC.